The 29 T cell receptor beta chains reported below all come from one sample, sequenced in a study of T cells in localized non-small cell lung cancer (dated by TCRdb to the early 2020s). Library construction relied on the immunoSEQ multiplex PCR assay. TCRdb's version of the immuneACCESS table is confined to in-frame rearrangements and falls short of the full clone set. An unresolved V gene accounts for under half of the shortfall where checked; the remainder is of unknown origin. This sample lists around 6,700 clones; around 40% were detected once. The ten largest clones take up roughly 7.7% of the sample. This specimen consisted of lung tumor tissue, obtained before any cancer treatment. These receptor sequences come from a man aged 40 to 69 with stage III lung adenocarcinoma.

This clone came up a few times. V usage is TRBV14 and J usage is TRBJ2-3; D remains unclear. The V gene's germline CDR1 is SGHDN and CDR2 FVKESK. V shed 1 base and J shed 2 bases, with 13 bases lying between them. The CDR3 is 16 residues long. CDR3: CASSQVYTPDTDTQYF. The CDR3 nucleotides read TGTGCCAGCAGCCAAGTCTATACTCCAGACACAGATACGCAGTATTTT.

The chain joins TRBV19 to TRBJ2-3, with TRBD2 as a possible D gene (6 bases). Germline V gene lookup returns CDR1 LNHDA and CDR2 SQIVND (reference sequence). This CDR3 is built from 15 residues. The V and J ends lost 4 bases and 4 bases respectively, with 15 bases between them. For the CDR3, the DNA is TGTGCCAGTAGTAGCCCACAGACTAGGGCAGATACGCAGTATTTT. Translated: CASSSPQTRADTQYF.

This chain uses TRBV19 with TRBJ2-2; weak D call: TRBD2 (6 bases). Trimming left V 10 bases short and J 1 base short, with 16 bases between. This CDR3 spans 15 amino acids. Germline CDR1 LNHDA, CDR2 SQIVND (reference sequence). CDR3: CATFGGAQNTGELFF. As DNA, the CDR3 is TGTGCCACGTTCGGCGGGGCCCAGAACACCGGGGAGCTGTTTTTT.

The gene calls are TRBV10-2 and TRBJ2-1; TRBD2 might be the D (7 bases). V was pared by 0 bases and J by 10 bases, with 19 bases between. The CDR3 has 16 amino acids. The germline gives CDR1 WSHSY, CDR2 SAAADI. The CDR3 protein is CASSESGGAGLGEQFF. In DNA form, the CDR3 reads TGCGCCAGCAGTGAGTCGGGGGGGGCTGGCCTTGGGGAGCAGTTCTTC.

The chain employs TRBV30 and TRBJ2-3; D is uncertain. CDR3 length: 13 amino acids. The germline gives CDR1 GTSNPN, CDR2 SVGIG (reference sequence). Trimming shortened V by 2 bases and J by 3 bases, and 9 bases separated the two germline ends. The CDR3: CAWSLSLTDTQYF. In nucleotides, the CDR3 is TGTGCCTGGAGTTTAAGTCTGACAGATACGCAGTATTTT.

This clone was found a few times. The rearrangement uses TRBV19 and TRBJ2-5; possibly TRBD2 for D (6 bases). V was clipped by 3 bases and J by 3 bases, with 8 bases between them. In germline, CDR1 is LNHDA, CDR2 SQIVND (reference sequence). The CDR3 contains 13 residues. In nucleotides, the CDR3 is TGTGCCAGTAGTATGACGGGGGAAGAGACCCAGTACTTC. This gives the protein CASSMTGEETQYF.

V usage is TRBV7-6 and J usage is TRBJ2-1; a possible D gene is TRBD2 (6 bases). The CDR3 loop spans 15 amino acids. The germline V gene has CDR1 SGHVS and CDR2 FNYEAQ. V was clipped by 8 bases and J by 0 bases, with 14 bases between them. CDR3 DNA: TGTGCCAGCTTTTTCTGGGGGGTCTCCTACAATGAGCAGTTCTTC. It codes for CASFFWGVSYNEQFF. Full variable domain (outside the CDR3, taken from reference TRBV7-6 and TRBJ2-1): GAGVSQSPRYKVTKRGQDVALRCDPISGHVSLYWYRQALGQGPEFLTYFNYEAQQDKSGLPNDRFSAERPEGSISTLTIQRTEQRDSAMYRCASFFWGVSYNEQFFGPGTRLTVL.

As to this clone: Other DNA sequences of this sample code for an identical CDR3. The chain links TRBV29-1 to TRBJ2-2; TRBD1 is a possible D gene (6 bases). This CDR3 spans 12 amino acids. Germline loops: CDR1 SQVTM, CDR2 ANQGSEA. V was trimmed by 4 bases and J by 7 bases, leaving 10 bases between them. In nucleotides, the CDR3 is TGCAGCGTTGGGCAGGGACACGGGGAGCTGTTTTTT. Its translation: CSVGQGHGELFF.

This clone was detected only once. The chain links TRBV5-1 to TRBJ2-3; 8 bases align to TRBD2. The V gene end was trimmed by 4 bases and the J gene end by 0 bases; junction bases not matched to a gene: 7. This CDR3 comprises 16 residues. Looked up from germline, CDR1 is SGHRS and CDR2 is YFSETQ. Written as DNA, the CDR3 is TGCGCCAGCAGCGGGATAGCGGGGAGTAGCACAGATACGCAGTATTTT. Translated, it gives CASSGIAGSSTDTQYF. The full variable domain, in which reference TRBV5-1 and TRBJ2-3 provide the parts outside the CDR3, is KAGVTQTPRYLIKTRGQQVTLSCSPISGHRSVSWYQQTPGQGLQFLFEYFSETQRNKGNFPGRFSGRQFSNSRSEMNVSTLELGDSALYLCASSGIAGSSTDTQYFGPGTRLTVL.

In its sample, this clone was seen a few times. V gene TRBV19 combines with J gene TRBJ1-1; TRBD1 matches 9 bases. CDR1 is LNHDA and CDR2 is SQIVND in the germline V gene (reference sequence). This CDR3 has 14 amino acids. The V segment lost 6 bases and the J segment 4 bases; nucleotides outside the gene matches: 6. CDR3 DNA sequence: TGTGCCAGTAGCTGGACAGGGGTTTCCACTGAAGCTTTCTTT. Translated, it gives CASSWTGVSTEAFF.

The chain joins TRBV19 to TRBJ2-4; 10 nucleotides line up with TRBD1. Losses at the gene ends were 10 bases for V and 5 bases for J; bases not matched to a gene: 2. This CDR3 has 12 amino acids. The V gene's germline CDR1 is LNHDA and CDR2 SQIVND (reference sequence). CDR3 protein: CATGQGENIQYF. DNA for the CDR3: TGTGCCACCGGACAGGGGGAAAACATTCAGTACTTC.

The CDR3 DNA reads TGTGCCAGCAGCTTAATGCCCAATGAGCAGTTCTTC. Its translation is CASSLMPNEQFF. V gene TRBV9 combines with J gene TRBJ2-1, with D unresolved. The ends were cut back, 4 bases at V and 6 bases at J, with 8 bases in the middle. The CDR3 totals 12 residues. Germline CDR1 and CDR2: SGDLS and YYNGEE. Filled out from reference TRBV9 and TRBJ2-1, the complete variable domain reads DSGVTQTPKHLITATGQRVTLRCSPRSGDLSVYWYQQSLDQGLQFLIQYYNGEERAKGNILERFSAQQFPDLHSELNLSSLELGDSALYFCASSLMPNEQFFGPGTRLTVL.

The chain links TRBV18 to TRBJ1-1; 8 bases map to TRBD1. This CDR3 comprises 14 residues. Trimming took 5 bases from V and 1 from J; bases not matched to a gene: 3. CDR1 and CDR2 (germline): KGHSH, LQKENI. The CDR3 spells CASSMDRANTEAFF. The CDR3, as DNA: TGTGCCAGCTCAATGGACAGGGCGAACACTGAAGCTTTCTTT.

By its share, this clone is medium-sized (0.01 to 0.1%). V and J are TRBV6-8 and TRBJ2-4, with D possibly TRBD2 on 6 matching bases. Per the germline V gene, CDR1 is MNHGY and CDR2 is SAAAGT. Trimming removed 8 bases at V and 1 base at J, with 15 bases between. CDR3 size: 15 residues. The DNA of the CDR3 is TGTGCCAGCGGGACTCAAAGAGGCGCCAAAAACATTCAGTACTTC. Residues: CASGTQRGAKNIQYF.

The rearrangement joins TRBV11-3 to TRBJ2-7; 8 bases line up with TRBD2. J lost 2 bases, V lost 5 bases, and 8 bases had no gene match. The CDR3 runs 15 residues. The germline gives CDR1 SGHNT, CDR2 YENEEA. This CDR3 reads CASSNVAGSTYEQYF. The CDR3 DNA reads as TGTGCCAGCAGCAACGTAGCGGGGTCGACCTACGAGCAGTACTTC.

The rearrangement links TRBV6-8 to TRBJ1-3, with TRBD1 as a possible D gene (5 bases). The V and J ends lost 0 bases and 5 bases respectively, with 11 bases between them. The germline V gene encodes CDR1 MNHGY and CDR2 SAAAGT. This CDR3 has 15 amino acids. DNA for the CDR3: TGTGCCAGCAGTTACTCGTCAGGGAGGAGAAACACCATATATTTT. Translation: CASSYSSGRRNTIYF.

This clone was observed a few times. The V and J genes are TRBV7-2 and TRBJ2-7; D is unclear. The CDR3 is 13 residues long. CDR1 is SGHTA, CDR2 FQGNSA, per germline. V lost 1 base to trimming and J lost 0 bases, with 4 bases between them. CDR3 residues: CASSLGNSYEQYF. The DNA for the CDR3 is TGTGCCAGCAGCTTAGGGAACTCCTACGAGCAGTACTTC.

This chain uses TRBV4-1 with TRBJ1-1; tentatively, D is TRBD1 (5 bases). This CDR3 has 17 residues. The V gene's germline CDR1 is MGHRA and CDR2 YSYEKL. V was pared by 0 bases and J by 0 bases, with 14 bases between. The CDR3 here is CASSQDSRGGLNTEAFF. The CDR3 DNA is TGCGCCAGCAGCCAAGACTCGAGGGGCGGGTTGAACACTGAAGCTTTCTTT.

V gene TRBV29-1 combines with J gene TRBJ1-2; 9 positions match TRBD1. The germline CDR1 and CDR2 sequences are SQVTM and ANQGSEA. The CDR3 is 12 residues long. Germline trimming cut 7 bases from V and 6 bases from J; bases unmatched to any gene: 6. The CDR3 protein is CSGATGGNGYTF. The CDR3 DNA follows: TGCAGCGGAGCCACAGGGGGCAATGGCTACACCTTC.

In this sample, this clone turned up once. V and J are TRBV19 and TRBJ2-1; 8 bases are shared with TRBD2. J gave up 7 bases and V 4 bases, and 9 bases lay outside the gene matches. This CDR3 spans 15 amino acids. The germline V gene encodes CDR1 LNHDA and CDR2 SQIVND (reference sequence). CDR3 sequence (DNA): TGTGCCAGTAGTAGTCAGCGGGGGCAGTGGAATGAGCAGTTCTTC. It specifies CASSSQRGQWNEQFF.

V gene TRBV10-2 combines with J gene TRBJ2-2, with D perhaps TRBD2 (7 bases). V was shortened by 6 bases and J by 6 bases, with 17 bases between the two germline ends. The CDR3 spans 15 residues. The germline V gene encodes CDR1 WSHSY and CDR2 SAAADI. The CDR3 DNA follows: TGCGCCAGCAGAGTTGGGGGGGCGAGCTCCGGGGAGCTGTTTTTT. Translating it yields CASRVGGASSGELFF.

V and J are TRBV19 and TRBJ2-5, with TRBD2 as a possible D gene (6 bases). Trimming took off 2 bases at V and 1 base at J, with 17 bases between the two ends. Germline CDR1 LNHDA, CDR2 SQIVND (reference sequence). The CDR3 has 17 residues. The CDR3 protein is CASSIYGGAQPQETQYF. DNA for the CDR3: TGTGCCAGTAGTATATACGGAGGGGCCCAACCCCAAGAGACCCAGTACTTC.

With regard to this clone: The same CDR3 also results from other DNA sequences found in this sample. The V and J genes are TRBV15 and TRBJ2-3; 10 bases map to TRBD2. V lost 6 bases, J lost 6 bases, and 12 bases stayed unmatched. Germline V CDR1 and CDR2: LNHNV, YYDKDF (reference sequence). The CDR3 sequence is 16 residues long. For the CDR3, the DNA is TGTGCCACCAGTAAACCCTTAGCGGGGGGCGGGGATACGCAGTATTTT. Translated, it gives CATSKPLAGGGDTQYF.

This clone was picked up many times. This CDR3 is CASSQGGAPDTQYF. Written as DNA, the CDR3 is TGTGCCAGCAGCCAAGGGGGGGCCCCAGATACGCAGTATTTT. The V gene is TRBV11-1, the J gene TRBJ2-3; tentatively, D is TRBD2 (7 bases). Per the germline V gene, CDR1 is SGHAT and CDR2 is FQDESV (reference sequence). V lost 5 bases and J lost 4, with 13 bases in between. The length of the CDR3 is 14 residues. Supplemented by reference TRBV11-1 and TRBJ2-3, the full variable domain reads EAEVAQSPRYKITEKSQAVAFWCDPISGHATLYWYRQILGQGPELLVQFQDESVVDDSQLPKDRFSAERLKGVDSTLKIQPAELGDSAMYLCASSQGGAPDTQYFGPGTRLTVL.

This clone has more than one count but fewer than ten. This chain connects TRBV12-5 to TRBJ1-2; the match to TRBD1 covers 8 bases. Germline V gene lookup returns CDR1 LGHNT and CDR2 FRNRAP. V shed 1 base and J 8 bases; nucleotides not matched to a gene: 9. This CDR3 is built from 15 residues. CDR3 DNA sequence: TGTGCTAGTGGTTTGGGGACAGGGAGGGAAGGGGGCTACACCTTC. Translating it yields CASGLGTGREGGYTF.

This clone counts as medium-sized. The rearrangement links TRBV11-3 to TRBJ2-5; 13 bases match TRBD2. J gave up 2 bases and V 5 bases, and 5 bases lay outside the gene matches. The CDR3 extends over 16 amino acids. The V gene's germline CDR1 is SGHNT and CDR2 YENEEA. CDR3 DNA: TGTGCCAGCAGCCGCGGACTAGCGGGGGATCAAGAGACCCAGTACTTC. Translation gives CASSRGLAGDQETQYF. Filled out from reference TRBV11-3 and TRBJ2-5, the complete variable domain reads EAGVVQSPRYKIIEKKQPVAFWCNPISGHNTLYWYLQNLGQGPELLIRYENEEAVDDSQLPKDRFSAERLKGVDSTLKIQPAELGDSAVYLCASSRGLAGDQETQYFGPGTRLLVL.

This clone was detected once. The rearrangement links TRBV5-1 to TRBJ1-4; 8 bases map to TRBD1. This CDR3 contains 16 residues. J lost 4 bases, V lost 0 bases, and 5 bases had no gene match. Per the germline V gene, CDR1 is SGHRS and CDR2 is YFSETQ. The CDR3 DNA sequence: TGCGCCAGCAGCTTGGCGGGACAGGTCTTTAATGAAAAACTGTTTTTT. It is translated as CASSLAGQVFNEKLFF.

This clone has just a few counts. The gene calls are TRBV5-1 and TRBJ1-1; D remains ambiguous. The CDR3 spans 15 residues. V was cut by 2 bases and J by 1 base, with 12 bases left in between. The V gene's germline CDR1 is SGHRS and CDR2 YFSETQ. The CDR3 DNA sequence: TGCGCCAGCAGCTTTTATTATCCGTCGAACACTGAAGCTTTCTTT. It yields the protein CASSFYYPSNTEAFF.

This clone was observed at least ten times. The V gene is TRBV6-8, the J gene TRBJ2-7; the match to TRBD1 covers 9 bases. The V and J ends lost 6 bases and 2 bases, in that order; junction bases with no gene match: 8. The CDR3 is made up of 15 amino acids. The germline V gene encodes CDR1 MNHGY and CDR2 SAAAGT. CDR3 loop: CASRYTGTGTYEQYF. The DNA for the CDR3 is TGTGCCAGCAGGTATACCGGGACAGGGACCTACGAGCAGTACTTC.